These 17 T cell receptor beta chains originate from one sample sequenced in a study of T cells in women clearing cervical HPV infection. Generated by immunoSEQ multiplex PCR, the TCRdb table keeps only in-frame clones and is missing some. This table lists fewer than 40,000 clones. Sequencing was performed on blood buffy coat. Every receptor here comes from a woman aged 18 to 75 with a cervical HPV16 infection that either progressed to CIN3+ or cleared (not recorded which).

Worth noting for this clone: The read terminates 3 residues ahead of where the CDR3 ends, so the germline J gene completes it. The chain joins TRBV2 to TRBJ2-3, with 7 bases identical to TRBD2. V was clipped by 8 bases and J by 2 bases; unmatched bases: 10. Germline V gene sequence: CDR1 SNHLY, CDR2 FYNNEI. The CDR3 is 15 amino acids. CDR3 protein: CASYTWDYHTDTQYF. The part of the CDR3 DNA that was read is TGTGCCAGCTACACTTGGGACTATCACACAGATACG. Full variable domain (rest looked up from reference TRBV2 and TRBJ2-3): EPEVTQTPSHQVTQMGQEVILRCVPISNHLYFYWYRQILGQKVEFLVSFYNNEISEKSEIFDDQFSVERPDGSNFTLKIRSTKLEDSAMYFCASYTWDYHTDTQYFGPGTRLTVL.

Notes on this clone: The sequence runs out 3 residues before the end of the CDR3; the remainder is reconstructed from the germline J gene. The chain couples TRBV20-1 to TRBJ1-5; D is unclear. This CDR3 has 13 amino acids. The ends were cut back, 3 bases at V and 0 bases at J, with 6 bases in the middle. The germline CDR1 and CDR2 sequences are DFQATT and SNEGSKA (reference sequence). CDR3 amino acids: CSASTDSNQPQHF. Partial CDR3 DNA: TGCAGTGCTAGTACAGATAGCAATCAGCCC.

Turning to this clone: Germline is not matched at one junction end, which may reflect a read error. CDR3 DNA (partial): TGCGCCAGCAGCCAAGTGGCCGGACTAGCGGGGAGCACAGATACG. Its protein product is CASSQVAGLAGSTDT. The CDR3, in full, reads CASSQVAGLAGSTDTQYF. This chain uses TRBV4-2 with TRBJ2-3; TRBD2 aligns across 12 bases. The sequenced fragment ends 3 residues before the CDR3 boundary, so the rest is inferred from the germline J gene. Germline V gene sequence: CDR1 LGHNA, CDR2 YNFKEQ. The CDR3 consists of 18 residues.

On this clone itself: The missing CDR3 end, 3 residues past where the read stops, is filled in from the germline J gene. The chain has TRBV12-5 and TRBJ1-3; the D is unclear. This CDR3 is built from 14 residues. Trimming shortened V by 6 bases and J by 9 bases, and 18 bases separated the two germline ends. CDR1 and CDR2 from the germline V gene are LGHNT and FRNRAP. The CDR3 here is CASGAFRPRGTIYF. The DNA read from the CDR3 is TGTGCTAGTGGGGCATTCAGGCCGCGGGGCACC.

Comments on this clone: The read ends 3 residues shy of where the CDR3 ends; the end is completed using the germline J gene. The chain links TRBV20-1 to TRBJ2-5; the match to TRBD1 covers 8 bases. V lost 1 base, J lost 4 bases, and 8 bases stayed unmatched. Germline CDR1 DFQATT, CDR2 SNEGSKA (reference sequence). The CDR3 contains 15 residues. CDR3 sequence: CSARALDRGGETQYF. The part of the CDR3 DNA that was read is TGCAGTGCTAGAGCCTTAGACAGGGGTGGAGAGACC.

In regard to this clone: The read stops 3 residues short of the end of the CDR3; the missing end is completed from the germline J gene. The chain carries TRBV20-1 and TRBJ1-1; 8 bases are shared with TRBD1. The V gene's germline CDR1 is DFQATT and CDR2 SNEGSKA (reference sequence). With V trimmed by 6 bases and J by 1 base, 7 bases remained unmatched. CDR3 length equals 14 residues. Here the CDR3 reads CSAKQGGRNTEAFF. The DNA read from the CDR3 is TGCAGTGCAAAACAGGGGGGTCGGAACACTGAA.

With regard to this clone: The CDR3 end is not reached by the read, which stops 3 residues before it; the germline J gene fills it in. V and J are TRBV5-1 and TRBJ1-1, with 11 bases identical to TRBD1. CDR3 size: 15 residues. Trimming cost V 4 bases and J 5 bases; bases outside gene matches: 7. Germline-derived CDR1 and CDR2 are SGHRS and YFSETQ. The covered CDR3 bases are TGCGCCAGCAGCCCAGGACAGGGGGCGGGTACTGAA. This translates into CASSPGQGAGTE. The whole CDR3 region reads CASSPGQGAGTEAFF.

Worth noting for this clone: The read ends 3 residues before the CDR3 terminus; that terminus is restored from the germline J gene. This chain joins TRBV7-2 and TRBJ1-2; no firm D call. The CDR3 spans 15 residues. In germline, CDR1 is SGHTA, CDR2 FQGNSA. The DNA read from the CDR3 is TGTGCCAGCAGCCCCCTCTCCCAGCGGGCGAGTACC. This codes for CASSPLSQRAST. The full CDR3 sequence reads CASSPLSQRASTYTF.

Points on this clone: The read ends 3 residues shy of where the CDR3 ends; the end is completed using the germline J gene. The chain is built from TRBV18 and TRBJ2-3; TRBD1 matches 7 bases. The germline V gene encodes CDR1 KGHSH and CDR2 LQKENI. This CDR3 spans 14 amino acids. The V gene end was trimmed by 6 bases and the J gene end by 0 bases; junction bases not matched to a gene: 3. The sequenced part of the CDR3 DNA is TGTGCCAGCTCCACGACAGGGAGCACAGATACG. This encodes CASSTTGSTDT. The entire CDR3 protein reads CASSTTGSTDTQYF.

Concerning this clone: The read stops 3 residues short of the end of the CDR3; the missing end is completed from the germline J gene. The rearrangement joins TRBV6-2 or TRBV6-3 to TRBJ2-7; tentatively, D is TRBD1 (6 bases). The germline V and J ends were trimmed by 6 bases and 6 bases, with 18 bases remaining between them. CDR1 and CDR2 from the germline V gene are MNHEY and SVGEGT. This CDR3 has 14 amino acids. CDR3 in amino acids: CASRSTGGRGEQYF. Partial CDR3 DNA: TGTGCCAGCAGGAGTACCGGCGGCAGGGGCGAG.

Worth noting for this clone: The read terminates 3 residues before the CDR3 end, so the remaining end is supplied by the germline J gene. The rearrangement joins TRBV6-1 to TRBJ2-2; D gene ambiguous. CDR3 length: 14 residues. CDR1 and CDR2 from the germline V gene are MNHNS and SASEGT. V dropped 4 bases and J dropped 3 bases, with 9 bases sitting between them. Here the CDR3 reads CASSVDWDTGELFF. CDR3 DNA, as far as it was read: TGTGCCAGCAGTGTCGACTGGGACACCGGGGAG.

About this clone: The CDR3 extends 3 residues past the end of the read, so its final part is completed from the germline J gene. The rearrangement uses TRBV19 and TRBJ2-1; D perhaps matches TRBD2 (6 bases). In germline, CDR1 is LNHDA, CDR2 SQIVND (reference sequence). CDR3 length: 16 amino acids. The V end lost 3 bases, the J end lost 8 bases, and 20 bases lay between the germline ends. The chain's CDR3 is CASSIRGGIVYHEQFF. The covered CDR3 bases are TGTGCCAGTAGTATTCGTGGGGGGATCGTGTACCATGAG.

Note on this clone: The read terminates 3 residues before the CDR3 end, so the remaining end is supplied by the germline J gene. The chain couples TRBV7-2 to TRBJ1-2; maybe TRBD1 (5 bases). Germline CDR1 reads SGHTA; CDR2 reads FQGNSA. The CDR3 extends over 14 amino acids. CDR3 amino acids: CASTMGGITDTYTF. The DNA read from the CDR3 is TGTGCCAGCACCATGGGGGGGATCACAGATACC.

Concerning this clone itself: The observed sequence ends 3 residues before the CDR3 terminus, with the missing tail filled in from the germline J gene. The chain has TRBV7-2 and TRBJ1-1; D is unclear. Per the germline V gene, CDR1 is SGHTA and CDR2 is FQGNSA. There are 13 residues in the CDR3. Trimming left V 5 bases short and J 3 bases short, with 10 bases between. The CDR3 reads CASSRIRDTEAFF. The part of the CDR3 DNA that was read is TGTGCCAGCAGCCGAATTAGGGACACTGAA.

The CDR3 loop reads CASSLQRANMRNEQFF. The part of the CDR3 DNA that was read is TGTGCCAGCAGTTTGCAGCGGGCCAATATGAGGAATGAG. V and J are TRBV12-3 or TRBV12-4 and TRBJ2-1; perhaps TRBD2 as D (6 bases). The read ends 3 residues early relative to the CDR3; the germline J gene fills the gap. The CDR3 is 16 residues long. With 3 bases removed from V and 7 bases from J, the gap between germline ends came to 19 bases.

Turning to this clone: From the germline J gene comes the end of the CDR3, since the read stops 3 residues before it. The chain recombines TRBV7-8 with TRBJ2-2; 7 nucleotides line up with TRBD1. Germline V CDR1 and CDR2: SGHVS, FQNEAQ. Trimming cost V 2 bases and J 6 bases; bases outside gene matches: 6. The CDR3 contains 15 residues. The sequenced CDR3 bases are TGTGCCAGCAGCTTAAAGGGACAGCAACCCGGGGAG. It codes for CASSLKGQQPGE. Given in full, the CDR3 is CASSLKGQQPGELFF.

Comment on this clone: From the germline J gene comes the end of the CDR3, since the read stops 3 residues before it. The gene calls are TRBV11-3 and TRBJ1-6, with D uncertain. Trimming removed 0 bases at V and 7 bases at J, with 4 bases between. The CDR3 has 13 amino acids. Germline CDR1 is SGHNT and CDR2 is YENEEA. CDR3 DNA, as far as it was read: TGTGCCAGCAGCTTAGACCAAAATTCACCC. Encoded protein: CASSLDQNSP. The full-length CDR3 reads as CASSLDQNSPLHF. The full variable domain, in which reference TRBV11-3 and TRBJ1-6 provide the parts outside the CDR3, is EAGVVQSPRYKIIEKKQPVAFWCNPISGHNTLYWYLQNLGQGPELLIRYENEEAVDDSQLPKDRFSAERLKGVDSTLKIQPAELGDSAVYLCASSLDQNSPLHFGNGTRLTVT.